The sequence of this TCR beta chain was determined in a study of blood T cell repertoires in COVID-19. The CDR3 runs to 13 residues. Trimming pared 8 bases from V and 1 base from J, leaving 11 bases between. CDR1 LNHDA and CDR2 SQIVND come from the germline V gene (reference sequence). Measured with immunoSEQ multiplex PCR; TCRdb has only the in-frame clones, and not every one. The repertoire includes 150,000 or so clones, around nine tenths of them detected once, and nearly 0.55% sits in the top ten. Sequencing was done on a sample of peripheral blood. This TCR derives from a man in his fifties or sixties with acute or convalescent COVID-19. The rearrangement joins TRBV19 to TRBJ1-2, with TRBD1 as a possible D gene (6 bases). In nucleotides, the CDR3 is TGTGCCAGTGCCGAGGACAGTAACTATGGCTACACCTTC. Translation: CASAEDSNYGYTF. Variable domain in full (rest from reference TRBV19 and TRBJ1-2): DGGITQSPKYLFRKEGQNVTLSCEQNLNHDAMYWYRQDPGQGLRLIYYSQIVNDFQKGDIAEGYSVSREKKESFPLTVTSAQKNPTAFYLCASAEDSNYGYTFGSGTRLTVV.